This TCR beta chain was documented in a study of tumor-infiltrating lymphocytes in primary liver carcinoma. Findings and limits, study-wide: Tumor-adjacent and tumor-blood pairs showed less overlap than tumor region pairs. Bulk, unsorted sampling meant CD4+ and CD8+ repertoires went uncompared. Tumors had a top-250-clone fraction that was significantly higher than blood (p = 0.039).

The authors made TCR beta cDNA from around 500 ng total RNA with a constant-region primer. Three-round nested multiplex PCR performed with slightly modified ARM-PCR produced the TCR beta libraries. TRBV1-TRBV30 forward and Cbeta reverse primers drove the first two approximately 10-cycle rounds. TCRdb re-called the multiplex PCR reads with MiXCR, one entry per CDR3 protein. The sample shows 300,000 to 350,000 distinct CDR3 sequences, around 60% of them seen only once. The sample holds one count of this clonotype. Its antigen is unknown. The CDR3 consists of 13 residues. Germline loops: CDR1 SQVTM, CDR2 ANQGSEA. Researchers drew blood RNA from unsorted whole blood and extracted germline DNA as well.

The sequencing sample was made of peripheral blood. J is TRBJ1-1 and V is TRBV29-1; D remains unclear. The receptor comes from a man between 35 and 55 years old with primary liver carcinoma and hepatitis B virus infection. The CDR3 bases are TGCAATGTTGCCCTTACGGAAGGCACTGAAGCTTTCTTT. This translates into CNVALTEGTEAFF.